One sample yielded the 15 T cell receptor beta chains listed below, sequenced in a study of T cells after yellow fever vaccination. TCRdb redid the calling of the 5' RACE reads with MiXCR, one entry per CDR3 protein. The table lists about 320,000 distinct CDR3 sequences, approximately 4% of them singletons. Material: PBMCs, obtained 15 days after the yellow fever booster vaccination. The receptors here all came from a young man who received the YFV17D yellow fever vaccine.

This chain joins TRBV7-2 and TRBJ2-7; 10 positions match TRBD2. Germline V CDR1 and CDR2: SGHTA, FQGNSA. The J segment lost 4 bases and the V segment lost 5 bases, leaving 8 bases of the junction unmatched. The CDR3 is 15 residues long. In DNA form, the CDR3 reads TGTGCCAGCAGCCGCTCCCTAGCGGGGGATTACGAGCAGTACTTC. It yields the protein CASSRSLAGDYEQYF.

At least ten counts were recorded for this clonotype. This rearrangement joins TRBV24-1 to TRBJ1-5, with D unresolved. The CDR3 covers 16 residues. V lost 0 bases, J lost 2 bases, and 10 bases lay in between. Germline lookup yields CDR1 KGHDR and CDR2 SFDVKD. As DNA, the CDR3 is TGTGCCACCAGTGATTTGGAACAGATGGGCAATCAGCCCCAGCATTTT. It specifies CATSDLEQMGNQPQHF.

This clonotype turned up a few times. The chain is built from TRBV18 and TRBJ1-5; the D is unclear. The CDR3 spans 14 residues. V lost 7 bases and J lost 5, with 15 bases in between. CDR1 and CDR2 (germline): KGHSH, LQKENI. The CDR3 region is CASLAAGGDQPQHF. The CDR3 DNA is TGTGCCAGCTTGGCGGCAGGCGGGGATCAGCCCCAGCATTTT.

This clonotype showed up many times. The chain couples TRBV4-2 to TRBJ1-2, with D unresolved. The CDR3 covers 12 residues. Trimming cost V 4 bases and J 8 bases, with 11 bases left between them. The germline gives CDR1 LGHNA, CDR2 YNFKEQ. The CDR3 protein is CASSRSAGGYTF. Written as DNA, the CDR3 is TGTGCCAGCAGCCGAAGTGCGGGGGGCTACACCTTC.

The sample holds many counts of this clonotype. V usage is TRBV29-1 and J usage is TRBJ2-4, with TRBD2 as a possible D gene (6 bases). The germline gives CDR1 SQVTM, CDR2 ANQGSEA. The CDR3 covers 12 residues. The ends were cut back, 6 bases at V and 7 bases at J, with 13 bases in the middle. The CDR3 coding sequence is TGCAGCGTGGCGGAGGGTCGGAACATTCAGTACTTC. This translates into CSVAEGRNIQYF. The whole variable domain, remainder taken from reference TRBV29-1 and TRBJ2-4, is SAVISQKPSRDICQRGTSLTIQCQVDSQVTMMFWYRQQPGQSLTLIATANQGSEATYESGFVIDKFPISRPNLTFSTLTVSNMSPEDSSIYLCSVAEGRNIQYFGAGTRLSVL.

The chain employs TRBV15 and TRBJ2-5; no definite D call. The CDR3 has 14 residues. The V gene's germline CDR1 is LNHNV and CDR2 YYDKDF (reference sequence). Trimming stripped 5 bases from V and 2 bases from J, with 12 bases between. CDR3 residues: CATSLFSAQETQYF. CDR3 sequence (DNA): TGTGCCACCAGCCTATTTTCAGCTCAAGAGACCCAGTACTTC.

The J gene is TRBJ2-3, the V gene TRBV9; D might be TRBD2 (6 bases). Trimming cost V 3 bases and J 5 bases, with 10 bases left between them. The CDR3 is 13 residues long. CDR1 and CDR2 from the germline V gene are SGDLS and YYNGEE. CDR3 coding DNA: TGTGCCAGCAGCGGCCCTAGCGTAGATACGCAGTATTTT. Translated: CASSGPSVDTQYF.

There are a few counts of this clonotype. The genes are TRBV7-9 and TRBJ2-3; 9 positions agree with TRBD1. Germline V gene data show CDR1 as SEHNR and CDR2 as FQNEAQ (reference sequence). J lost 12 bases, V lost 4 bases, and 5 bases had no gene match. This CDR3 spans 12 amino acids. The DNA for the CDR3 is TGTGCCAGCAGCTCCCAGGACAGGGGCCAGTATTTT. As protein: CASSSQDRGQYF.

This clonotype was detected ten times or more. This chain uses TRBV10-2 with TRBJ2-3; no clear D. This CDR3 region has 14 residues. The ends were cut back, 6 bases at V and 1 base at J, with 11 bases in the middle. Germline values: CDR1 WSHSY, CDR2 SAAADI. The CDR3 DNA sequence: TGCGCCAGCAGACCTAACCTAGGCACAGATACGCAGTATTTT. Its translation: CASRPNLGTDTQYF.

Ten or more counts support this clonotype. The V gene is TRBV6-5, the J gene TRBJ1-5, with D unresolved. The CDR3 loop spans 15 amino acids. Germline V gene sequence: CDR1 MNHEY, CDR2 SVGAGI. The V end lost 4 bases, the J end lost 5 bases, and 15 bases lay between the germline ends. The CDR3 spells CASSSGRLPYQPQHF. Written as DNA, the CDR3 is TGTGCCAGCAGTTCAGGACGACTTCCCTATCAGCCCCAGCATTTT.

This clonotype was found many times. This CDR3 is CASIAPHSRMNTDTQYF. In DNA, the CDR3 is TGTGCCAGCATTGCCCCACATTCCCGGATGAACACAGATACGCAGTATTTT. The chain carries TRBV28 and TRBJ2-3; no reliable D call. This CDR3 comprises 17 residues. In germline, CDR1 is MDHEN, CDR2 SYDVKM. Deletions cut 7 bases from V and 2 bases from J, with 22 bases between.

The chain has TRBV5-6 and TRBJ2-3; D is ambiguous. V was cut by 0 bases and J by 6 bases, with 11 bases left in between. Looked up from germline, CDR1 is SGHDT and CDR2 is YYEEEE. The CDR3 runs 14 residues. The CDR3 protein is CASSLGLNPDTQYF. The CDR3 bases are TGTGCCAGCAGCTTGGGACTGAATCCCGATACGCAGTATTTT.

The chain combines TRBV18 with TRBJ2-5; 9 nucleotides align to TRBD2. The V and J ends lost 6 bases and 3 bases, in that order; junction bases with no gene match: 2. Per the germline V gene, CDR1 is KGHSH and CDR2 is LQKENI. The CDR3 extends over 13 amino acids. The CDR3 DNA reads TGTGCCAGCTCCTGGACTAGCGAAGAGACCCAGTACTTC. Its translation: CASSWTSEETQYF.

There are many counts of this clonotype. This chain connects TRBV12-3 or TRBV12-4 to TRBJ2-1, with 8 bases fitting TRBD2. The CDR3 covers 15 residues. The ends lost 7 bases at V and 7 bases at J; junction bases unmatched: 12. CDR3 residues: CASIPWRGVRNEQFF. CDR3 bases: TGTGCCAGCATCCCGTGGCGGGGGGTGCGGAATGAGCAGTTCTTC.

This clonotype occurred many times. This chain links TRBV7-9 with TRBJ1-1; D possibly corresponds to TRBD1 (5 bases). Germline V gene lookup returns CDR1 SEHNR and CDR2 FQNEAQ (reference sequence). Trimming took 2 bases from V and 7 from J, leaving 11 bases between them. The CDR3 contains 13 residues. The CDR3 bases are TGTGCCAGCAGCTTACAGGGAGGGAGTGAAGCTTTCTTT. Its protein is CASSLQGGSEAFF.